The entry below gives a single T cell receptor beta chain sequence along with its context. Its antigen target is currently unknown. No much larger clone is present one base from it, and per-base qualities are unavailable. Collaborating institutions collected whole blood in K2EDTA tubes following their own protocols. For TCRbeta analysis, collaborators shipped samples as frozen whole blood, isolated PBMCs, or DNA extracted from either of those sample types. The immunoSEQ Assay, a bias-controlled multiplex PCR, was used to amplify TCRbeta CDR3 regions from genomic DNA. In the source study's methods: The number of nucleated cells in each sample was estimated from the amplification of reference gene primers within the assay. Sequence reads were collapsed and filtered to measure the absolute abundance of every unique TCRbeta CDR3 rearrangement. Productive Simpson clonality was computed per sample as the square root of Simpson's diversity index over productive rearrangements. TCRdb's version of the immuneACCESS table is confined to in-frame rearrangements and falls short of the full clone set. An unresolved V gene accounts for under half of the shortfall where checked; the remainder is of unknown origin. D and trimming were read from the DNA, whereas the V and J calls and clone size are those reported in that table. This sample is represented by about 83,000 clones; about nine tenths of them were singletons. Approximately 2.9% of the sample is held by the ten biggest clonotypes.

This entry belongs to a study of blood T cell repertoires in COVID-19 (dated by TCRdb to 2020 to 2021). The study in broad terms: Samples from collaborators originated in the United States, Italy and Spain and spanned both the acute and convalescent phases of COVID-19. Where available, HLA class I and class II types were taken from metadata supplied by the sample provider and were not determined by assay-based typing. Sample metadata almost always included a de-identified subject ID, COVID-19 status, age in years and sex. The repertoires were released in a freely available public database intended as a resource for research on the immune response to SARS-CoV-2. The samples were drawn from the first 160 participants of the ongoing ImmuneRACE study and from 1,200 or so subjects provided by 6 global collaborators. The prospective study material was composed of cDNA or gDNA derived from T cells, B-cell-depleted T cells, or PBMCs. The dataset comprised deeply sampled blood TCRbeta repertoires from subjects exposed to, actively infected with, or recovered from COVID-19.

Reading the germline V gene (reference sequence) gives CDR1 SGHNT and CDR2 YYREEE. V loses 6 bases, J loses 4 bases, and the germline ends lie 13 bases apart. Counted from cysteine to phenylalanine, this CDR3 has 13 amino acids. The retained sequence is limited to the CDR3, 39 bases, with the frame set at the first base. The investigation overall reported the following: How much clinical and demographic metadata was included differed by source and by participant, and the metadata was provided uncurated.

The rearranged segments are TRBV5-4 and TRBJ1-2; the D gene is unclear. The sample was peripheral blood. The sequence was collected from a woman aged 50 to 60 with active or convalescent COVID-19. The CDR3 here reads CASTPARGYGYTF. The base sequence is TGTGCCAGCACTCCGGCTCGAGGCTATGGCTACACCTTC.